This entry concerns a single T cell receptor beta chain. What it binds is unknown. The donors were all healthy and Caucasian. V shed 2 bases, J shed 7 bases, and the junction held 8 bases outside the gene matches. The CDR3 sequence is 15 residues long. This entry belongs to a study of identical twins. Study-level findings and limits: Models underestimated TCR alpha sharing (out-of-frame) in monozygotic twins.

One entry per CDR3 protein results from TCRdb running MiXCR on the 5' RACE reads. The sample carries 700,000 to 950,000 distinct CDR3 sequences, around an eighth recorded once. A further study also used this sample, focusing on yellow fever vaccine responses in identical twins. From that paper: Twins reportedly had a vaccine T cell response that seemed partly convergent, partly personalized.

V is TRBV12-3 or TRBV12-4 and J is TRBJ2-1, with 7 bases that match TRBD2. The sequence was obtained from a woman in her late teens or twenties in good health. Sequenced: PBMCs. This chain's CDR3 is CASSLLGLGRNEQFF. In DNA, the CDR3 is TGTGCCAGCAGTTTATTAGGACTAGGGCGGAATGAGCAGTTCTTC.